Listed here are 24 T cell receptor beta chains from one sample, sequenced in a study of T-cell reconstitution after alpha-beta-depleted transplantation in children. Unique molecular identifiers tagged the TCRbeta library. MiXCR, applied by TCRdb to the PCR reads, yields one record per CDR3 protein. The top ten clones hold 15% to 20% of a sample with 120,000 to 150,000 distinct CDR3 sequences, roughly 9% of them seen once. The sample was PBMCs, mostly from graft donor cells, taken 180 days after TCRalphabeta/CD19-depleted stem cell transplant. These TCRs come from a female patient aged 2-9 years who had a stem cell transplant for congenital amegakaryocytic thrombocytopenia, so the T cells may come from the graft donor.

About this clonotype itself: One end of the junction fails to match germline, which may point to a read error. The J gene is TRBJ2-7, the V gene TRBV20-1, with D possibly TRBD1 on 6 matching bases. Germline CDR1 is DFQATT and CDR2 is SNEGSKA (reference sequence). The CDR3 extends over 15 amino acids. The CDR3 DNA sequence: TGCAGTCCTAGAGGTAACTGGGGGCAGTCCTACGAGCAGTACTTC. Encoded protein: CSPRGNWGQSYEQYF.

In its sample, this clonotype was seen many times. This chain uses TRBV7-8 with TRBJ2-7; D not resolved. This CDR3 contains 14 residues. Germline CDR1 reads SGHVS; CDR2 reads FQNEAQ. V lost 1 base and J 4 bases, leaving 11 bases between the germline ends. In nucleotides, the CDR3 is TGTGCCAGCAGCTTAGAACCAAGTCGGTACGAGCAGTACTTC. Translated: CASSLEPSRYEQYF.

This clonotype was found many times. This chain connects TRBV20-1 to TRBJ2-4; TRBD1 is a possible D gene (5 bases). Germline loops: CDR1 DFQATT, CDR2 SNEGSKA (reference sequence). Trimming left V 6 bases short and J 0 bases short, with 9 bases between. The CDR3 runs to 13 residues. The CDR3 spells CSARQLAKNIQYF. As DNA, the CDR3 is TGCAGTGCCAGACAGTTAGCCAAAAACATTCAGTACTTC.

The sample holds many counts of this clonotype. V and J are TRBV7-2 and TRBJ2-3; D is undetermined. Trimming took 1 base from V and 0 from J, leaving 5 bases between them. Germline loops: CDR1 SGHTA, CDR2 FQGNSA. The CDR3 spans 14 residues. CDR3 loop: CASSLDSSTDTQYF. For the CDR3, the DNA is TGTGCCAGCAGCTTAGATAGTAGCACAGATACGCAGTATTTT.

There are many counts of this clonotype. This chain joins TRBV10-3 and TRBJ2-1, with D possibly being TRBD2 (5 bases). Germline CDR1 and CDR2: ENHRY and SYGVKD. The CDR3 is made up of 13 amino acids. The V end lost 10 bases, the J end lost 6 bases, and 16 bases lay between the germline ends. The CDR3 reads CATADWKANEQFF. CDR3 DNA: TGTGCCACCGCGGACTGGAAAGCCAATGAGCAGTTCTTC.

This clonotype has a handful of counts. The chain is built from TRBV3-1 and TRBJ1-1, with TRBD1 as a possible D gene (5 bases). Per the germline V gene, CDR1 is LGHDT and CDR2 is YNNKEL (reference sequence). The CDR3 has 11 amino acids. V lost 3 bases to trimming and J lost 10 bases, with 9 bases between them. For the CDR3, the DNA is TGTGCCAGCAGCCATCCCGGGGGAGCTTTCTTT. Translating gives CASSHPGGAFF.

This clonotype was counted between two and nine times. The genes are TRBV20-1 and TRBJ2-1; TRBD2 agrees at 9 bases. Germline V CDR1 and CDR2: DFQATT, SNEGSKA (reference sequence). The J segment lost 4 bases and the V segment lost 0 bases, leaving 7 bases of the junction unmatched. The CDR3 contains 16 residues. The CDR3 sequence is CSARDLASGAYNEQFF. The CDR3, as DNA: TGCAGTGCTAGAGATCTGGCTAGCGGGGCGTACAATGAGCAGTTCTTC.

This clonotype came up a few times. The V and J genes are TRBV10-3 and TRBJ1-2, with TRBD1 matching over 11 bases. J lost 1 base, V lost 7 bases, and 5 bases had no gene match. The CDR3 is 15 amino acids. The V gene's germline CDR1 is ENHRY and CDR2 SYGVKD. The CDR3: CAIKDGTGGNYGYTF. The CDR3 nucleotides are TGTGCCATCAAGGACGGGACAGGGGGTAACTATGGCTACACCTTC.

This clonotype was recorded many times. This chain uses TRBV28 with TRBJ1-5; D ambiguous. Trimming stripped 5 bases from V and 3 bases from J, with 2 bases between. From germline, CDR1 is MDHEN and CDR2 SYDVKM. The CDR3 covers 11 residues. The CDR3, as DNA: TGTGCCAGCAGTAACAATCAGCCCCAGCATTTT. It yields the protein CASSNNQPQHF.

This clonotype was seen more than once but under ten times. In DNA form, the CDR3 reads TGTGCCAGCAGCTTGCCGGGGGTGAACACCGGGGAGCTGTTTTTT. Amino acids: CASSLPGVNTGELFF. The rearrangement uses TRBV5-4 and TRBJ2-2; possibly TRBD2 for D (6 bases). V lost 1 base, J lost 1 base, and 8 bases lay in between. The CDR3 spans 15 residues. CDR1 is SGHNT, CDR2 YYREEE, per germline (reference sequence).

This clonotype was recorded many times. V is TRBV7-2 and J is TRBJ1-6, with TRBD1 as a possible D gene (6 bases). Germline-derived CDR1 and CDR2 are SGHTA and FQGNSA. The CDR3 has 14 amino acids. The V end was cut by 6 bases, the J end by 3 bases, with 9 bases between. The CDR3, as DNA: TGTGCCAGCAGGACAGGTCTCTATAATTCACCCCTCCACTTT. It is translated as CASRTGLYNSPLHF.

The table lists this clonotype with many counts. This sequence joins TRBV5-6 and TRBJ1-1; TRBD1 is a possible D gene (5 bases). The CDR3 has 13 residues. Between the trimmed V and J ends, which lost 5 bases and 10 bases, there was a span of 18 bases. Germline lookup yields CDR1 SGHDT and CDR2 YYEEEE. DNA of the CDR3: TGTGCCAGCAGACTGTGGGGCAGCCCCATAGCTTTCTTT. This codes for CASRLWGSPIAFF. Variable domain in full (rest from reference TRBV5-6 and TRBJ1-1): DAGVTQSPTHLIKTRGQQVTLRCSPKSGHDTVSWYQQALGQGPQFIFQYYEEEERQRGNFPDRFSGHQFPNYSSELNVNALLLGDSALYLCASRLWGSPIAFFGQGTRLTVV.

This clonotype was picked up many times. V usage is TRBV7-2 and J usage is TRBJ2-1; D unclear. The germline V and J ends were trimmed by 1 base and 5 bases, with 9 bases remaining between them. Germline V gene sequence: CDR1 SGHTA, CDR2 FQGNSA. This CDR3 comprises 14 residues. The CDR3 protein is CASSLVTMDNEQFF. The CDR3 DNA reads TGTGCCAGCAGCTTAGTCACTATGGACAATGAGCAGTTCTTC.

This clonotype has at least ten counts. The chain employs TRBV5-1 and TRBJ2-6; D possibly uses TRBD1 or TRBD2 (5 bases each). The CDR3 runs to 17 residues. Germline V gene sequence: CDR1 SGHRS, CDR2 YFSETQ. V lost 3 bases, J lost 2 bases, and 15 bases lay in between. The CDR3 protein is CASSWEQGKAGANVLTF. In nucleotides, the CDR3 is TGCGCCAGCAGCTGGGAGCAGGGAAAGGCTGGGGCCAACGTCCTGACTTTC.

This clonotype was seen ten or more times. DNA of the CDR3: TGTGCCAGCAGTACCGGGACGGCAGGGGAGCTGTTTTTT. It encodes CASSTGTAGELFF. The chain links TRBV12-3 or TRBV12-4 to TRBJ2-2; TRBD1 or TRBD2 may be the D gene (5 bases each). The CDR3 spans 13 residues. V lost 5 bases to trimming and J lost 8 bases, with 12 bases between them.

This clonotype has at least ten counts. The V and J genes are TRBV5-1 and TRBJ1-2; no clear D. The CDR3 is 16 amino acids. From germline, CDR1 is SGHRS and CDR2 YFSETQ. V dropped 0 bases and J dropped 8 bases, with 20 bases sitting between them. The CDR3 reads CASSLDGTVELGGYTF. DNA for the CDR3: TGCGCCAGCAGCTTGGATGGAACAGTTGAGCTCGGGGGCTACACCTTC.

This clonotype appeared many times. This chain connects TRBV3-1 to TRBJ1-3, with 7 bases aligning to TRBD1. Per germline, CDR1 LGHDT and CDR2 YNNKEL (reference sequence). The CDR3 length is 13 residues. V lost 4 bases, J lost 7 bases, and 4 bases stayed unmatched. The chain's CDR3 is CASSRDRENTIYF. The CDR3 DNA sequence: TGTGCCAGCAGCCGCGACAGGGAGAACACCATATATTTT.

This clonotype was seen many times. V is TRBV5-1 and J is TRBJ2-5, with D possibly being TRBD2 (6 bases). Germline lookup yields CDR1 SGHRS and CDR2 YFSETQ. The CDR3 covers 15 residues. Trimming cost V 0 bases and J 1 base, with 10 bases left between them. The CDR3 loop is CASSLDLAFQETQYF. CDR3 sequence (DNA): TGCGCCAGCAGCTTGGATCTAGCGTTCCAAGAGACCCAGTACTTC.

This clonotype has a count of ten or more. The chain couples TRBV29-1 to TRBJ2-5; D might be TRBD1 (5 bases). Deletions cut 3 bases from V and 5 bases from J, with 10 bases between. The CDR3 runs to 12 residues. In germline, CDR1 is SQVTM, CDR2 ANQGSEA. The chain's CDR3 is CSVEKGVETQYF. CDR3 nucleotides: TGCAGCGTTGAGAAAGGGGTCGAGACCCAGTACTTC.

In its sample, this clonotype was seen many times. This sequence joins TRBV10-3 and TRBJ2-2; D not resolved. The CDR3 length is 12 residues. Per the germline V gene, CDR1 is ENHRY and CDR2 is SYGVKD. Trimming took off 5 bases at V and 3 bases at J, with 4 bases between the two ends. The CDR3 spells CAISSYTGELFF. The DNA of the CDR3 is TGTGCCATCAGTTCTTACACCGGGGAGCTGTTTTTT.

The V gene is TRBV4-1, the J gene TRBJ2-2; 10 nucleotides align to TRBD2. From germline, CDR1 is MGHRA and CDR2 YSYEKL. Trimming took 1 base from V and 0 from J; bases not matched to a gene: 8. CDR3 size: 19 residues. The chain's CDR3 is CASSQGRTSGATNTGELFF. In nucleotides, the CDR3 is TGCGCCAGCAGCCAAGGTCGGACTAGCGGAGCGACGAACACCGGGGAGCTGTTTTTT.

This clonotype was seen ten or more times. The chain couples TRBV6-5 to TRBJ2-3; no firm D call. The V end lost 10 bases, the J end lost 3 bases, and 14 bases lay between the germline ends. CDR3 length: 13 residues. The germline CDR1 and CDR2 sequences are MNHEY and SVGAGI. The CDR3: CATFGPGTDTQYF. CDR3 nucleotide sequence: TGTGCCACCTTCGGTCCTGGGACAGATACGCAGTATTTT.

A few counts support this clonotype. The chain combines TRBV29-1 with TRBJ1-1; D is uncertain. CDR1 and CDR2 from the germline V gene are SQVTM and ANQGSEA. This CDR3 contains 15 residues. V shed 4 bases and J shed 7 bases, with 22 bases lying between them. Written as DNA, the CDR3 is TGCAGCGTTGCCACCCCGTTCGGGGTTAGTGGTGAAGCTTTCTTT. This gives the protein CSVATPFGVSGEAFF.

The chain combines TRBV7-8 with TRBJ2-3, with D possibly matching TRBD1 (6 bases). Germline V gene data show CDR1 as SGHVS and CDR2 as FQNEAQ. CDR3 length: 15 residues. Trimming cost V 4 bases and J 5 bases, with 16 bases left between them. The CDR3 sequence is CASSSPGHPKDTQYF. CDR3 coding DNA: TGTGCCAGCAGCTCACCGGGACACCCTAAAGATACGCAGTATTTT.